These 9 T cell receptor beta chains were sequenced from one sample in a study of cytomegalovirus exposure and HLA in healthy donors (dated by TCRdb to 2015 to 2018). Receptors were amplified or captured by the immunoSEQ multiplex PCR assay. The multiplex PCR relied on a mix of 60 forward primers for TCR Vbeta segments and 13 reverse primers for TCR Jbeta segments. As stored in TCRdb, this immuneACCESS dataset retains in-frame rearrangements with V and J assigned. A fraction of the clones does not appear; measured against another copy, unresolved V genes explain less than half of the discrepancy, and the remainder lacks a known reason. The sample has approximately 93,000 clones on record, about four fifths of them singletons. Roughly 3.8% of the sample rests with the top ten. Sample: PBMCs. These TCRs come from a man aged 45-65 years in good health and CMV-seronegative.

This clone was seen a single time. V usage is TRBV19 and J usage is TRBJ2-5, with no clear D. The DNA end is more similar to TRBJ2-7, so the J call may be wrong. The CDR3 has 13 amino acids. Per the germline V gene, CDR1 is LNHDA and CDR2 is SQIVND (reference sequence). In DNA form, the CDR3 reads TGTGCCAGTAGTTTTCACAGCTCCTACGAGCAGTACTTC. Its translation: CASSFHSSYEQYF.

The chain joins TRBV28 to TRBJ2-7; 7 nucleotides agree with TRBD1. V shed 5 bases, J shed 0 bases, and the junction held 4 bases outside the gene matches. The CDR3 runs 14 residues. CDR1 and CDR2 from the germline V gene are MDHEN and SYDVKM. The CDR3 DNA reads TGTGCCAGCAGTCCGGGACAGAGCTCCTACGAGCAGTACTTC. Its translation: CASSPGQSSYEQYF.

V is TRBV6-6 and J is TRBJ2-1; D is unclear. CDR1 and CDR2 from the germline V gene are MNHNY and SVGAGI (reference sequence). The CDR3 is 16 residues long. V was pared by 5 bases and J by 0 bases, with 14 bases between. CDR3 region: CASSPIRSPSYNEQFF. Written as DNA, the CDR3 is TGTGCCAGCAGTCCTATCCGGAGCCCCTCCTACAATGAGCAGTTCTTC.

V and J are TRBV5-4 and TRBJ2-5, with TRBD1 matching 7 bases. There are 15 residues in the CDR3. J was trimmed by 4 bases and V by 6 bases; bases with no gene match: 12. Germline CDR1 is SGHNT and CDR2 is YYREEE (reference sequence). As DNA, the CDR3 is TGTGCCAGCACCCAGAGACAGGGCGTCGGAGAGACCCAGTACTTC. Amino acids: CASTQRQGVGETQYF.

The V and J genes are TRBV28 and TRBJ1-1; tentatively, D is TRBD1 (5 bases). Trimming cost V 6 bases and J 3 bases, with 17 bases left between them. Germline loops: CDR1 MDHEN, CDR2 SYDVKM. CDR3 size: 15 residues. CDR3 sequence (DNA): TGTGCCAGCAGCCGGTTGAGGAAGGGGTACACTGAAGCTTTCTTT. It codes for CASSRLRKGYTEAFF.

The chain is built from TRBV7-2 and TRBJ2-3; the match to TRBD2 covers 7 bases. Germline V gene lookup returns CDR1 SGHTA and CDR2 FQGNSA. The V gene end was trimmed by 5 bases and the J gene end by 9 bases; junction bases not matched to a gene: 11. CDR3 length: 14 amino acids. The CDR3 nucleotides are TGTGCCAGCAGCCCTGCCAGGACTAGATCAACGCAGTATTTT. It encodes CASSPARTRSTQYF.

The V and J genes are TRBV6-5 and TRBJ1-2; a possible D gene is TRBD1 (5 bases). Germline CDR1 reads MNHEY; CDR2 reads SVGAGI. This CDR3 has 13 residues. Trimming shortened V by 3 bases and J by 4 bases, and 9 bases separated the two germline ends. The CDR3 DNA is TGTGCCAGCAGTTATGCGGACACCTATGGCTACACCTTC. Amino acids: CASSYADTYGYTF.

V is TRBV7-2 and J is TRBJ1-3; D is ambiguous. This CDR3 region has 15 residues. V dropped 5 bases and J dropped 1 base, with 12 bases sitting between them. Germline CDR1 reads SGHTA; CDR2 reads FQGNSA. CDR3 region: CASSTRPTSGNTIYF. In nucleotides, the CDR3 is TGTGCCAGCAGCACAAGACCGACTTCTGGAAACACCATATATTTT.

J is TRBJ2-3 and V is TRBV11-3, with 9 bases that match TRBD1. Trimming took 5 bases from V and 2 from J; bases not matched to a gene: 2. This CDR3 has 14 residues. Germline V gene data show CDR1 as SGHNT and CDR2 as YENEEA. CDR3 bases: TGTGCCAGCAGCGGACAGGGGAACACAGATACGCAGTATTTT. Protein sequence: CASSGQGNTDTQYF.